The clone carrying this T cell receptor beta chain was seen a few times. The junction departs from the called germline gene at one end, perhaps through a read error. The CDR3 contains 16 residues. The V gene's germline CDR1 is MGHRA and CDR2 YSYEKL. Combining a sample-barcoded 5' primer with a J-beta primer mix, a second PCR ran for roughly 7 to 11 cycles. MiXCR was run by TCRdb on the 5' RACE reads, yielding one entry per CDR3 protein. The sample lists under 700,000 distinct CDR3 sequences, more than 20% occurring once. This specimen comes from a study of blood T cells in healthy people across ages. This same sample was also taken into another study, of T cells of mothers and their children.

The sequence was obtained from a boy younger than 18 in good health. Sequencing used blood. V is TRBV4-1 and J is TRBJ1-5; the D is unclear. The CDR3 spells CASSQDVFPSNQPQHF. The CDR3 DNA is TGCGCAAGCAGCCAAGATGTCTTCCCTAGCAATCAGCCCCAGCATTTT.